The 18 T cell receptor beta chains below all came from one sample that was sequenced in a study of cytomegalovirus exposure and HLA in healthy donors. Using immunoSEQ multiplex PCR, the repertoire was profiled, and TCRdb retains in-frame clones only, with some absent. This table holds roughly 240,000 clones, about 83% found once. Material for sequencing was PBMCs. The receptor source for this set is a man aged 18-30 years in good health and CMV-seronegative.

The V and J genes are TRBV27 and TRBJ2-5, with D tentatively TRBD1 (6 bases). The CDR3 spans 14 residues. The ends were cut back, 11 bases at V and 5 bases at J, with 21 bases in the middle. The germline V gene has CDR1 MNHEY and CDR2 SMNVEV (reference sequence). The chain's CDR3 is CAAPTGFGRETQYF. The CDR3, as DNA: TGTGCCGCTCCAACAGGGTTCGGTCGGGAGACCCAGTACTTC.

The chain employs TRBV18 and TRBJ2-7, with 8 bases identical to TRBD1. Germline V CDR1 and CDR2: KGHSH, LQKENI. This CDR3 contains 16 residues. The J segment lost 2 bases and the V segment lost 5 bases, leaving 11 bases of the junction unmatched. The CDR3 loop is CASSTQQDRVTYEQYF. The CDR3 nucleotides are TGTGCCAGCTCAACCCAGCAGGACAGGGTGACCTACGAGCAGTACTTC.

CDR3 DNA sequence: TGTGCCAGCAGTGTTGGGGGCGCGATAAAGACCCAGTACTTC. Protein product: CASSVGGAIKTQYF. The V call is TRBV2, the J call TRBJ2-5; D might be TRBD1 (6 bases). In germline, CDR1 is SNHLY, CDR2 FYNNEI. The CDR3 is 14 amino acids. V was clipped by 4 bases and J by 6 bases, with 15 bases between them.

The J gene is TRBJ2-3, the V gene TRBV10-3, with D possibly being TRBD2 (6 bases). Germline V gene sequence: CDR1 ENHRY, CDR2 SYGVKD. The CDR3 has 18 residues. Trimming removed 2 bases at V and 1 base at J, with 19 bases between. The CDR3: CAISEPPGTGEGTDTQYF. CDR3 coding DNA: TGTGCCATCAGTGAGCCGCCGGGGACGGGGGAGGGCACAGATACGCAGTATTTT.

The rearrangement links TRBV5-1 to TRBJ1-6; D ambiguous. The germline V gene encodes CDR1 SGHRS and CDR2 YFSETQ. Trimming pared 0 bases from V and 10 bases from J, leaving 11 bases between. The CDR3 has 14 residues. CDR3 DNA sequence: TGCGCCAGCAGCTTGGCGGAAGGAGGATCACCCCTCCACTTT. Encoded protein: CASSLAEGGSPLHF. Using reference TRBV5-1 and TRBJ1-6 for the parts outside the CDR3, the full variable domain is KAGVTQTPRYLIKTRGQQVTLSCSPISGHRSVSWYQQTPGQGLQFLFEYFSETQRNKGNFPGRFSGRQFSNSRSEMNVSTLELGDSALYLCASSLAEGGSPLHFGNGTRLTVT.

The chain links TRBV28 to TRBJ1-2; TRBD1 agrees at 8 bases. V lost 1 base and J lost 5; bases outside the gene matches: 9. This CDR3 has 16 residues. Per germline, CDR1 MDHEN and CDR2 SYDVKM. CDR3 amino acids: CASSLSPGQVGYGYTF. For the CDR3, the DNA is TGTGCCAGCAGTTTATCACCGGGACAGGTTGGGTATGGCTACACCTTC.

The chain couples TRBV9 to TRBJ2-2; D uncertain. Between the trimmed V and J ends, which lost 1 base and 4 bases, there was a span of 14 bases. This CDR3 contains 16 residues. Germline CDR1 and CDR2: SGDLS and YYNGEE. CDR3 sequence reads: CASSVSSGFSTGELFF. CDR3 bases: TGTGCCAGCAGCGTAAGCTCAGGTTTTAGCACCGGGGAGCTGTTTTTT.

The chain is built from TRBV6-1 and TRBJ1-5, with 10 bases fitting TRBD1. CDR1 and CDR2 (germline): MNHNS, SASEGT. V lost 8 bases to trimming and J lost 7 bases; unmatched junction nucleotides: 8. The CDR3 is 14 amino acids. The CDR3 spells CASGSGQGGQPQHF. The CDR3 nucleotides read TGTGCCAGCGGGTCAGGACAGGGGGGACAGCCCCAGCATTTT.

This sequence joins TRBV4-3 and TRBJ2-1; 11 positions match TRBD2. In germline, CDR1 is LGHNA, CDR2 YSLEER. The length of the CDR3 is 20 residues. V dropped 1 base and J dropped 0; count of bases not matched to a gene: 11. CDR3 nucleotide sequence: TGCGCCAGCAGCCAAGGGAAATCTAGCGGGGGGCCGAGCTCCTACAATGAGCAGTTCTTC. Translated: CASSQGKSSGGPSSYNEQFF.

The rearrangement joins TRBV7-9 to TRBJ1-3; unclear D gene. This CDR3 contains 14 residues. The V gene lost 3 bases and the J gene lost 1 base, with 7 bases spanning the gap. The germline CDR1 and CDR2 sequences are SEHNR and FQNEAQ (reference sequence). The CDR3 coding sequence is TGTGCCAGCAGCTTCGGCGGGTCTGGAAACACCATATATTTT. Protein: CASSFGGSGNTIYF.

In DNA form, the CDR3 reads TGTGCCATCAGGGCCGGAGGAGGAGATCAGCCCCAGCATTTT. Protein: CAIRAGGGDQPQHF. The rearrangement links TRBV10-3 to TRBJ1-5; no reliable D call. Germline CDR1 and CDR2: ENHRY and SYGVKD. V was shortened by 6 bases and J by 5 bases, with 14 bases between the two germline ends. This CDR3 has 14 residues.

J is TRBJ2-7 and V is TRBV18; 9 bases are shared with TRBD1. V was pared by 4 bases and J by 7 bases, with 8 bases of the junction left unmatched. Germline values: CDR1 KGHSH, CDR2 LQKENI. This CDR3 is built from 14 residues. CDR3 coding DNA: TGTGCCAGCTCACAGACCGGGACAGGGTCGGAGCAGTACTTC. Amino acids: CASSQTGTGSEQYF.

The chain couples TRBV11-2 to TRBJ2-2; no clear D. CDR1 and CDR2 (germline): SGHAT, FQNNGV. This CDR3 has 13 residues. V was trimmed by 3 bases and J by 1 base, leaving 3 bases between them. The CDR3 DNA sequence: TGTGCCAGCAGCTTCGGGAACACCGGGGAGCTGTTTTTT. Translation gives CASSFGNTGELFF.

CDR3 loop: CASSLTAGHEQYF. The CDR3 nucleotides read TGTGCCAGCAGTTTAACAGCAGGCCACGAGCAGTACTTC. The chain combines TRBV27 with TRBJ2-7, with D uncertain. CDR3 size: 13 residues. Trimming left V 2 bases short and J 5 bases short, with 10 bases between. Per germline, CDR1 MNHEY and CDR2 SMNVEV (reference sequence).

This chain uses TRBV9 with TRBJ2-5, with D perhaps TRBD2 (7 bases). The V gene lost 3 bases and the J gene lost 5 bases, with 14 bases spanning the gap. This CDR3 comprises 14 residues. The germline V gene has CDR1 SGDLS and CDR2 YYNGEE. The CDR3 DNA sequence: TGTGCCAGCAGCGCGTCCGGGGGGCGGGAGACCCAGTACTTC. The encoded protein is CASSASGGRETQYF. Supplemented by reference TRBV9 and TRBJ2-5, the full variable domain reads DSGVTQTPKHLITATGQRVTLRCSPRSGDLSVYWYQQSLDQGLQFLIQYYNGEERAKGNILERFSAQQFPDLHSELNLSSLELGDSALYFCASSASGGRETQYFGPGTRLLVL.

As regards this clone: This sample includes further DNA sequences coding for the same CDR3. The chain employs TRBV11-2 and TRBJ2-1; 9 nucleotides match TRBD2. CDR1 and CDR2 (germline): SGHAT, FQNNGV. J gave up 9 bases and V 5 bases, and 5 bases lay outside the gene matches. There are 13 residues in the CDR3. The CDR3 here is CASSLGLAGEQFF. CDR3 DNA sequence: TGTGCCAGCAGCCTGGGACTAGCCGGTGAGCAGTTCTTC.

The V and J genes are TRBV5-1 and TRBJ2-2; D gene unclear. V shed 2 bases and J shed 2 bases, with 7 bases lying between them. The CDR3 covers 14 residues. Germline V lookup: CDR1 SGHRS, CDR2 YFSETQ. This CDR3 reads CASSFYPNTGELFF. The CDR3 nucleotides are TGCGCCAGCAGCTTTTATCCCAACACCGGGGAGCTGTTTTTT. The complete variable domain, with remaining parts taken from reference TRBV5-1 and TRBJ2-2, reads KAGVTQTPRYLIKTRGQQVTLSCSPISGHRSVSWYQQTPGQGLQFLFEYFSETQRNKGNFPGRFSGRQFSNSRSEMNVSTLELGDSALYLCASSFYPNTGELFFGEGSRLTVL.

CDR3 region: CASGRVNTEAFF. The CDR3 region has the DNA TGTGCCAGCGGCCGTGTAAACACTGAAGCTTTCTTT. The chain carries TRBV9 and TRBJ1-1; no clear D gene. CDR3 length equals 12 residues. V shed 7 bases and J shed 2 bases, with 9 bases lying between them. The germline V gene has CDR1 SGDLS and CDR2 YYNGEE.